The 27 T cell receptor beta chains given below trace back to one sample, sequenced in a study of tumor and adjacent non-tumor tissue in lung cancer. The template was RNA from unsorted bulk tissue. A modified ARM-PCR protocol with three rounds of nested PCR amplified TCRbeta. TCRdb re-analysed the multiplex PCR reads in MiXCR, keeping a single row per CDR3 protein. The top ten hold around 27% of the sample, which has around 210,000 distinct CDR3 sequences, 71% seen once. The sequenced sample consisted of lung tumor tissue. These receptors were obtained from a man in his sixties with non-small cell lung cancer.

The rearrangement joins TRBV20-1 to TRBJ2-1, with 15 bases that match TRBD2. Germline CDR1 is DFQATT and CDR2 is SNEGSKA (reference sequence). The V segment lost 6 bases and the J segment 1 base; nucleotides outside the gene matches: 4. This CDR3 spans 16 amino acids. The CDR3 DNA follows: TGCAGTGCCCATGGGACTAGCGGGAGGTCCTACAATGAGCAGTTCTTC. Encoded protein: CSAHGTSGRSYNEQFF.

This clonotype was picked up a small number of times. The DNA for the CDR3 is TGTGCCAGCAGGCCCGGGACAGGAGCAACTAATGAAAAACTGTTTTTT. This codes for CASRPGTGATNEKLFF. This sequence joins TRBV12-3 or TRBV12-4 and TRBJ1-4; TRBD1 aligns across 8 bases. The CDR3 contains 16 residues. V lost 6 bases and J lost 0; bases outside the gene matches: 6.

Points on this clonotype: Lacking the conserved final phenylalanine or tryptophan, this CDR3 likely reflects a read error. The chain uses TRBV11-1 and TRBJ2-1; maybe TRBD2 (5 bases). This CDR3 spans 17 amino acids. Per the germline V gene, CDR1 is SGHAT and CDR2 is FQDESV (reference sequence). V lost 2 bases and J lost 5, with 19 bases in between. The CDR3 DNA follows: TGTGCCAGCAGCTTATCTCGGCTAGCTGAAGGCAACAATGAGCAGTTCGTC. It encodes CASSLSRLAEGNNEQFV.

Details on this clonotype: The junction departs from germline at one end; a sequencing error may be responsible. The chain joins TRBV13 to TRBJ2-3, with D perhaps TRBD2 (6 bases). This CDR3 has 15 amino acids. Germline CDR1 is PRHDT and CDR2 is FYEKMQ (reference sequence). The CDR3 nucleotides are TGTGACAGCAGCGTAAGTCCGACTAGTTCAGATGCGCAGTATTTT. It translates to CDSSVSPTSSDAQYF.

There are a few counts of this clonotype. The chain couples TRBV6-1 to TRBJ2-7; weak D call: TRBD1 (6 bases). CDR1 and CDR2 from the germline V gene are MNHNS and SASEGT. Deletions cut 4 bases from V and 0 bases from J, with 13 bases between. This CDR3 spans 15 amino acids. This chain's CDR3 is CASSVQQGSSYEQYF. Here the CDR3 DNA reads TGTGCCAGCAGTGTACAACAGGGTAGCTCCTACGAGCAGTACTTC.

Notes on this clonotype: This sequence may be a read error, since a much larger clone differs from it by one base. The rearrangement joins TRBV6-1 to TRBJ2-2; D might be TRBD1 (6 bases). This CDR3 is built from 15 residues. CDR1 is MNHNS and CDR2 is SASEGT in the germline V gene. Trimming removed 4 bases from V and 7 bases from J, with 16 bases in between. The CDR3 here is CASSALGGDIGELFF. The CDR3 nucleotides read TGTGCCAGCAGTGCATTAGGGGGTGACATCGGGGAGCTGTTTTTT.

This rearrangement joins TRBV20-1 to TRBJ2-3; the match to TRBD2 covers 7 bases. Per the germline V gene, CDR1 is DFQATT and CDR2 is SNEGSKA (reference sequence). The CDR3 covers 16 residues. In DNA, the CDR3 is TGCATTGCCAGAGATCCTGGGACGGGAGGTACAGATACGCAGTATTTT. Translating gives CIARDPGTGGTDTQYF.

On this clonotype itself: A much larger clone is a single base away; this may be a read error. This rearrangement joins TRBV6-1 to TRBJ1-6; D unresolved. Germline lookup yields CDR1 MNHNS and CDR2 SASEGT. Trimming shortened V by 7 bases and J by 14 bases, and 18 bases separated the two germline ends. There are 13 residues in the CDR3. The CDR3 bases are TGTGCCAGCAAGGAAACAAATCTCTCATCCCTCCACTTT. It specifies CASKETNLSSLHF.

Regarding this clonotype: One base away lies a much larger clone, so this may be a sequencing read error. The chain combines TRBV6-5 with TRBJ1-1; possibly TRBD1 for D (6 bases). The CDR3 is 12 residues long. Looked up from germline, CDR1 is MNHEY and CDR2 is SVGAGI. Trimming pared 6 bases from V and 7 bases from J, leaving 12 bases between. As DNA, the CDR3 is TGTGCCAGCAGCGGACAGAGAGGTGAAGCTTTCTTT. As protein: CASSGQRGEAFF.

Regarding this clonotype: A read error may account for a junction end that differs from germline. This rearrangement joins TRBV6-2 or TRBV6-3 to TRBJ1-1; D unclear. The CDR3 extends over 14 amino acids. The V gene's germline CDR1 is MNHEY and CDR2 SVGEGT. CDR3 region: CAGSCGFSNNEAFF. Here the CDR3 DNA reads TGTGCCGGCAGTTGTGGTTTTTCGAACAATGAAGCTTTCTTT.

Concerning this clonotype: Lacking the conserved final phenylalanine or tryptophan, this CDR3 likely reflects a read error. This chain joins TRBV6-5 and TRBJ1-1, with TRBD1 matching 9 bases. The germline V gene encodes CDR1 MNHEY and CDR2 SVGAGI. The CDR3 loop spans 15 amino acids. The J segment lost 6 bases and the V segment lost 5 bases, leaving 10 bases of the junction unmatched. CDR3 sequence (DNA): TGTGCCAGCAGTGGCGGACAGGGGTTTTTCGCTGAAGCTTTCCTT. Its translation: CASSGGQGFFAEAFL.

The rearrangement links TRBV11-3 to TRBJ2-1; no definite D call. The CDR3 length is 14 residues. V lost 3 bases, J lost 10 bases, and 16 bases lay in between. Germline CDR1 reads SGHNT; CDR2 reads YENEEA. CDR3 bases: TGTGCCAGCAGCTTTGACCTAACTATCGGAGAGCAGTTCTTC. Its protein is CASSFDLTIGEQFF.

Concerning this clonotype itself: The junction differs from germline at one of its ends, possibly a read error. The rearrangement uses TRBV12-3 or TRBV12-4 and TRBJ1-1; perhaps TRBD1 as D (6 bases). This CDR3 contains 15 residues. CDR3 region: CTSSSQTGSNTEAFF. The DNA for the CDR3 is TGTACCAGCAGCTCTCAGACAGGTTCGAACACTGAAGCTTTCTTT.

This sequence joins TRBV6-1 and TRBJ2-7; D is possibly TRBD1 or TRBD2 (6 bases each). CDR1 is MNHNS and CDR2 is SASEGT in the germline V gene. Trimming took off 9 bases at V and 3 bases at J, with 21 bases between the two ends. The CDR3 is made up of 15 amino acids. The CDR3 DNA sequence: TGTGCCAGTTCGCCTGAGGGGGGCATCATCTACGAGCAGTACTTC. The encoded protein is CASSPEGGIIYEQYF.

As regards this clonotype: One end of the junction does not line up with germline, which may come from a read error. The rearrangement joins TRBV11-2 to TRBJ2-2; D is perhaps TRBD2 (7 bases). Looked up from germline, CDR1 is SGHAT and CDR2 is FQNNGV. The CDR3 runs 17 residues. CDR3: CASSRPVRGANTRELFF. The CDR3 bases are TGTGCCAGCAGCAGGCCGGTACGGGGGGCGAACACCCGGGAGCTGTTTTTT.

The V and J genes are TRBV5-5 and TRBJ1-2, with D tentatively TRBD1 (5 bases). V was clipped by 6 bases and J by 5 bases, with 14 bases between them. CDR1 and CDR2 (germline): SGHKS, YYEKEE (reference sequence). The CDR3 length is 13 residues. DNA for the CDR3: TGTGCCAGCAACAGGCAGGAGGAGTATGGCTACACCTTC. This translates into CASNRQEEYGYTF.

V gene TRBV29-1 combines with J gene TRBJ1-1; D is uncertain. V gave up 6 bases and J gave up 9 bases, with 20 bases separating them. CDR3 length: 13 residues. Germline lookup yields CDR1 SQVTM and CDR2 ANQGSEA. The CDR3 sequence is CSVSSHGSVKAFF. CDR3 DNA: TGCAGCGTCTCCAGCCATGGCTCCGTTAAAGCTTTCTTT.

In the case of this clonotype: A much bigger clone sits one base away, suggesting this may be a read error. This sequence joins TRBV5-4 and TRBJ2-5; D is unresolved. CDR3 size: 12 residues. From germline, CDR1 is SGHNT and CDR2 YYREEE (reference sequence). CDR3 residues: CASRLAAETQYF. As DNA, the CDR3 is TGTGCCAGCCGCTTGGCCGCAGAGACCCAGTACTTC.

The gene calls are TRBV20-1 and TRBJ2-7; D possibly corresponds to TRBD1 (5 bases). Germline V CDR1 and CDR2: DFQATT, SNEGSKA (reference sequence). The V end lost 3 bases, the J end lost 7 bases, and 22 bases lay between the germline ends. This CDR3 has 15 residues. This chain's CDR3 is CSARGRAFECYEQYF. The DNA of the CDR3 is TGCAGTGCTAGGGGCAGGGCGTTTGAGTGCTATGAGCAGTACTTC.

Worth noting for this clonotype: This may stem from a read error, because a much larger clone lies one nucleotide away. The chain has TRBV20-1 and TRBJ1-1, with TRBD1 as a possible D gene (5 bases). Germline-derived CDR1 and CDR2 are DFQATT and SNEGSKA (reference sequence). CDR3 length: 13 residues. The CDR3 DNA reads TGCAGTGCTGGGACGGGGATGAACACTGAATCTTTCTTT. Its translation: CSAGTGMNTESFF.

Worth noting for this clonotype: Compared with germline, one end of the junction differs, possibly owing to a read error. The V gene is TRBV12-5, the J gene TRBJ2-3, with D perhaps assigned TRBD1 or TRBD2 (6 bases each). The CDR3 sequence is 15 residues long. Per the germline V gene, CDR1 is LGHNT and CDR2 is FRNRAP. CDR3 amino acids: CACGLAESRRGTQYF. In DNA, the CDR3 is TGTGCTTGTGGTTTGGCGGAAAGCAGGAGGGGGACGCAGTATTTT.

To note about this clonotype: The junction departs from germline at one end; a sequencing error may be responsible. V gene TRBV4-2 combines with J gene TRBJ2-3; either TRBD1 or TRBD2 may fit D (6 bases each). Germline lookup yields CDR1 LGHNA and CDR2 YNFKEQ. The CDR3 runs 17 residues. CDR3 residues: CASSQGPSGGGSDAQYF. The DNA of the CDR3 is TGTGCCAGCAGCCAAGGCCCCAGCGGAGGGGGGTCAGATGCGCAGTATTTT.

The sample holds one count of this clonotype. This rearrangement joins TRBV30 to TRBJ2-3; D may correspond to TRBD1 or TRBD2 (5 bases each). Germline CDR1 is GTSNPN and CDR2 is SVGIG (reference sequence). This CDR3 is built from 15 residues. V gave up 4 bases and J gave up 6 bases, with 20 bases separating them. The CDR3 is CAWTPTRGLTDTQYF. As DNA, the CDR3 is TGTGCCTGGACCCCGACGAGGGGCCTCACGGATACGCAGTATTTT.

A note on this clonotype: The junction shows a germline mismatch at one end, possibly a read error. The chain recombines TRBV5-6 with TRBJ2-7, with D perhaps matching TRBD1 (6 bases). Germline CDR1 and CDR2: SGHDT and YYEEEE. CDR3 length equals 15 residues. CDR3 amino acids: CASSSTNRDSYEQYF. CDR3 nucleotide sequence: TGTGCCAGCAGCTCGACTAACAGGGATTCCTACGAGCAGTATTTC.

This clonotype was counted ten times or more. The chain couples TRBV6-1 to TRBJ1-2, with D possibly TRBD1 on 5 matching bases. The germline gives CDR1 MNHNS, CDR2 SASEGT. This CDR3 has 12 residues. V was cut by 4 bases and J by 6 bases, with 9 bases left in between. The CDR3 sequence is CASSGIGDGYTF. CDR3 DNA: TGTGCCAGCAGTGGGATAGGGGATGGCTACACCTTC.

About this clonotype itself: An end of the junction does not agree with germline; a read error may underlie this. The gene calls are TRBV30 and TRBJ2-7; D not resolved. The CDR3 loop spans 13 amino acids. Germline V gene data show CDR1 as GTSNPN and CDR2 as SVGIG (reference sequence). The CDR3 loop is CARSSSGSYEQYF. The CDR3 DNA follows: TGTGCCCGGAGTTCTAGTGGCTCCTACGAGCAGTACTTC.

V and J are TRBV20-1 and TRBJ2-3, with a tentative D call TRBD2 (7 bases). The germline CDR1 and CDR2 sequences are DFQATT and SNEGSKA (reference sequence). Trimming cost V 7 bases and J 1 base, with 24 bases left between them. This CDR3 has 17 residues. The CDR3: CSVTTAGAMHRTDTQYF. The CDR3 nucleotides read TGCAGTGTTACCACGGCGGGGGCCATGCACCGCACAGATACGCAGTATTTT.